The source of this T cell receptor beta chain is a study of blood T cell repertoires in COVID-19 (dated by TCRdb to the early 2020s). Some background on the complete study: The collaborator samples originated in the United States, Italy and Spain and spanned the acute and convalescent phases of COVID-19. The prospective study material was composed of cDNA or gDNA derived from T cells, B-cell-depleted T cells, or PBMCs. Deeply sampled blood TCRbeta repertoires from subjects exposed to, actively infected with, or recovered from COVID-19 were included in the dataset. The repertoires were released in a freely available public database intended as a resource for research on the immune response to SARS-CoV-2. The samples were drawn from two sources: the first 160 participants of the ongoing ImmuneRACE study, and 1,000 to 1,500 subjects contributed by 6 global collaborators. Where available, HLA class I and class II types were taken from metadata supplied by the sample provider and were not determined by assay-based typing. The sample metadata nearly always contained a de-identified subject ID, COVID-19 status, age in years and sex.

Each collaborating institution followed its own protocols to collect whole blood in K2EDTA tubes. For TCRbeta analysis, collaborators shipped samples as frozen whole blood, isolated PBMCs, or DNA extracted from either of those sample types. TCRbeta CDR3 regions were amplified from genomic DNA using the immunoSEQ Assay, a bias-controlled multiplex PCR. For the original study's pipeline: The number of nucleated cells in each sample was estimated by amplification of reference gene primers within the assay. Sequence reads were collapsed and filtered to measure the absolute abundance of every unique TCRbeta CDR3 rearrangement. For each sample, productive Simpson clonality was calculated as the square root of Simpson's diversity index over productive rearrangements. Drawn from immuneACCESS, this table holds only the in-frame rearrangements with V and J called that TCRdb kept. Clones are partly lost; checked studies trace under half to an unresolved V gene and leave the rest unexplained. V and J calls and clone size are copied from that table; D and trimming were computed from the DNA. The sample table contains 45,000 to 50,000 clones; only one count was recorded for under 85% of them. Approximately 8.4% of the sample lies in the top ten.

This clone was counted between two and nine times. What antigen it recognizes has not been identified. Base qualities are not provided; no much larger clone lies one nucleotide away. Deletion took 0 bases off V and 2 bases off J, with a span of 5 bases between the germline ends. Including cysteine and phenylalanine, the CDR3 has 13 amino acids. Only the CDR3 portion is preserved as DNA: 39 bases, with reading frame beginning at the first base. For CDR1 and CDR2, the germline V gene (reference sequence) lists SSHAT and FNYEAQ. The investigation overall reported the following: The amount of clinical and demographic metadata varied by source and participant and was provided uncurated.

The chain employs TRBV7-7 and TRBJ2-7, with an unclear D gene assignment. Input material: peripheral blood. The source is a man of 80 years or more in a cohort sampled during active COVID-19. The nucleotide sequence reads as follows: TGTGCCAGCAGCTTAGCAGGAGCCTACGAGCAGTACTTC. Protein translation: CASSLAGAYEQYF. Joined to the reference TRBV7-7 and TRBJ2-7 proteins, this CDR3 gives the full variable domain: GAGVSQSPRYKVTKRGQDVTLRCDPISSHATLYWYQQALGQGPEFLTYFNYEAQPDKSGLPSDRFSAERPEGSISTLTIQRTEQRDSAMYRCASSLAGAYEQYFGPGTRLTVT.